The 18 T cell receptor beta chains given below trace back to one sample, sequenced in a study of blood T cell repertoires in COVID-19. Sequenced by immunoSEQ multiplex PCR; TCRdb stores in-frame clones only, minus some. The sample shows some 50,000 clones, just under 85% of them seen only once. The sample was peripheral blood. Every receptor here comes from a human donor in a cohort sampled during active COVID-19.

V and J are TRBV24-1 and TRBJ2-2; 9 bases map to TRBD2. The CDR3 totals 15 residues. CDR1 is KGHDR and CDR2 is SFDVKD in the germline V gene. The J segment lost 2 bases and the V segment lost 3 bases, leaving 0 bases of the junction unmatched. The DNA of the CDR3 is TGTGCCACCAGTGATCTAGCGGGAAACACCGGGGAGCTGTTTTTT. It translates to CATSDLAGNTGELFF.

The rearrangement links TRBV18 to TRBJ2-1; 8 positions match TRBD1. The CDR3 is 15 amino acids. Germline trimming cut 5 bases from V and 4 bases from J; bases unmatched to any gene: 7. Germline V CDR1 and CDR2: KGHSH, LQKENI. CDR3 DNA sequence: TGTGCCAGCTCAGTTGGAGGGACAGGATACAATGAGCAGTTCTTC. Translation: CASSVGGTGYNEQFF. The full variable domain, its missing parts supplied by reference TRBV18 and TRBJ2-1, is NAGVMQNPRHLVRRRGQEARLRCSPMKGHSHVYWYRQLPEEGLKFMVYLQKENIIDESGMPKERFSAEFPKEGPSILRIQQVVRGDSAAYFCASSVGGTGYNEQFFGPGTRLTVL.

On this clone: One junction end does not reproduce the germline sequence, and a read error may be involved. V gene TRBV5-5 combines with J gene TRBJ2-7; weak D call: TRBD1 (6 bases). Germline CDR1 is SGHKS and CDR2 is YYEKEE (reference sequence). The CDR3 is 12 amino acids. For the CDR3, the DNA is TGTGCCAGCAGCTCCCTACAGGGCAAGCGGCACTTC. Translated: CASSSLQGKRHF.

This chain connects TRBV14 to TRBJ2-1; TRBD2 agrees at 8 bases. Per the germline V gene, CDR1 is SGHDN and CDR2 is FVKESK. J lost 3 bases, V lost 2 bases, and 12 bases had no gene match. The CDR3 is made up of 18 amino acids. DNA of the CDR3: TGTGCCAGCAGCCAAAACCCGATCGGGGGACTAGTCTACAATGAGCAGTTCTTC. It translates to CASSQNPIGGLVYNEQFF.

This chain links TRBV14 with TRBJ2-2, with D perhaps matching TRBD2 (5 bases). Germline assignment: CDR1 SGHDN and CDR2 FVKESK. Trimming cost V 8 bases and J 4 bases, with 11 bases left between them. The CDR3 is 13 residues long. The CDR3 spells CASSTTPTGELFF. The CDR3, as DNA: TGTGCCAGCTCGACTACCCCCACCGGGGAGCTGTTTTTT.

The V gene is TRBV15, the J gene TRBJ1-2; D is undetermined. This CDR3 is built from 14 residues. The ends were cut back, 2 bases at V and 3 bases at J, with 10 bases in the middle. Germline lookup yields CDR1 LNHNV and CDR2 YYDKDF (reference sequence). The DNA for the CDR3 is TGTGCCACCAGCAGACGGGAATGGGACTATGGCTACACCTTC. Translated, it gives CATSRREWDYGYTF.

The chain has TRBV4-3 and TRBJ2-3; 11 nucleotides match TRBD2. The junction had 8 bases not matched to a gene; V was cut back by 3 bases and J by 6 bases. The CDR3 is 16 amino acids. Germline V gene lookup returns CDR1 LGHNA and CDR2 YSLEER. CDR3 protein: CASSQNSGGAADTQYF. The CDR3 DNA reads as TGCGCCAGCAGCCAGAATAGCGGGGGGGCCGCGGATACGCAGTATTTT.

This clone is a singleton in its sample. This rearrangement joins TRBV28 to TRBJ2-7; D may be TRBD1 (5 bases). Trimming took off 3 bases at V and 2 bases at J, with 14 bases between the two ends. The CDR3 spans 15 residues. Germline V lookup: CDR1 MDHEN, CDR2 SYDVKM. The CDR3 spells CASSFSRQGAYEQYF. The CDR3 DNA reads TGTGCCAGCAGTTTTTCCCGGCAGGGCGCCTACGAGCAGTACTTC.

The V and J genes are TRBV2 and TRBJ2-7; D is possibly TRBD1 (6 bases). This CDR3 is 16 amino acids long. CDR1 and CDR2 (germline): SNHLY, FYNNEI. V lost 1 base and J lost 0, with 13 bases in between. Here the CDR3 DNA reads TGTGCCAGCAGTGAAGGAAGGCAGGGGCCCTCCTACGAGCAGTACTTC. Translated: CASSEGRQGPSYEQYF.

The chain uses TRBV5-1 and TRBJ1-2; D perhaps matches TRBD1 (5 bases). The CDR3 is 14 residues long. Trimming removed 5 bases at V and 8 bases at J, with 19 bases between. Germline CDR1 and CDR2: SGHRS and YFSETQ. The CDR3 DNA reads as TGCGCCAGCAGTCCCAGGGCCCTAGGAGAGGGCTACACCTTC. It translates to CASSPRALGEGYTF.

This clone was counted between two and nine times. V usage is TRBV6-5 and J usage is TRBJ1-1, with D perhaps matching TRBD1 (6 bases). The CDR3 loop spans 12 amino acids. From germline, CDR1 is MNHEY and CDR2 SVGAGI. V lost 7 bases and J lost 8, with 14 bases in between. The CDR3 coding sequence is TGTGCCAGCATCCTTAGGGGGACAGAAGCTTTCTTT. This translates into CASILRGTEAFF.

This clone was recorded only once. In DNA, the CDR3 is TGTGCCAATAAACGAAGGAGATTGGACAGGGGGTTCACCGGGGAGCTGTTTTTT. Translation: CANKRRRLDRGFTGELFF. J is TRBJ2-2 and V is TRBV19; 10 bases line up with TRBD1. V was clipped by 10 bases and J by 4 bases; unmatched bases: 18. The germline CDR1 and CDR2 sequences are LNHDA and SQIVND (reference sequence). The CDR3 is 18 amino acids. Full variable domain (rest looked up from reference TRBV19 and TRBJ2-2): DGGITQSPKYLFRKEGQNVTLSCEQNLNHDAMYWYRQDPGQGLRLIYYSQIVNDFQKGDIAEGYSVSREKKESFPLTVTSAQKNPTAFYLCANKRRRLDRGFTGELFFGEGSRLTVL.

The gene calls are TRBV2 and TRBJ1-5, with D perhaps TRBD1 (6 bases). V was clipped by 8 bases and J by 7 bases, with 15 bases between them. The CDR3 covers 13 residues. Germline V gives CDR1 SNHLY, CDR2 FYNNEI. Here the CDR3 reads CASEPGVGQPQHF. The CDR3 DNA sequence: TGTGCCAGCGAACCAGGGGTCGGCCAGCCCCAGCATTTT. Full variable domain (remainder filled in from reference TRBV2 and TRBJ1-5): EPEVTQTPSHQVTQMGQEVILRCVPISNHLYFYWYRQILGQKVEFLVSFYNNEISEKSEIFDDQFSVERPDGSNFTLKIRSTKLEDSAMYFCASEPGVGQPQHFGDGTRLSIL.

The chain uses TRBV2 and TRBJ2-7, with D possibly being TRBD2 (5 bases). The CDR3 totals 14 residues. The germline V and J ends were trimmed by 8 bases and 2 bases, with 16 bases remaining between them. In germline, CDR1 is SNHLY, CDR2 FYNNEI. Here the CDR3 reads CASRLGVGTYEQYF. DNA for the CDR3: TGTGCCAGCCGCCTCGGGGTCGGGACCTACGAGCAGTACTTC.

The gene calls are TRBV9 and TRBJ2-7; 9 bases align to TRBD2. Germline loops: CDR1 SGDLS, CDR2 YYNGEE. Unmatched junction bases numbered 11, after V lost 0 bases and J lost 4 bases. This CDR3 comprises 17 residues. CDR3 in DNA: TGTGCCAGCAGCGTAGGGGAGGGTGAGCGGGAGGTGTACGAGCAGTACTTC. It encodes CASSVGEGEREVYEQYF.

The chain recombines TRBV5-1 with TRBJ1-3; D uncertain. CDR1 is SGHRS, CDR2 YFSETQ, per germline. V lost 3 bases and J lost 2, with 9 bases in between. CDR3 length: 14 residues. The CDR3 sequence: CASSSDKPGNTIYF. DNA for the CDR3: TGCGCCAGCAGCTCTGACAAACCTGGAAACACCATATATTTT.

This chain connects TRBV7-8 to TRBJ1-1, with 9 nucleotides matching TRBD1. The CDR3 has 15 residues. CDR1 and CDR2 from the germline V gene are SGHVS and FQNEAQ. The V segment lost 0 bases and the J segment 5 bases; nucleotides outside the gene matches: 4. In DNA form, the CDR3 reads TGTGCCAGCAGCTTAGCGGGGGACAGGGAGACTGAAGCTTTCTTT. This gives the protein CASSLAGDRETEAFF.

The chain is built from TRBV20-1 and TRBJ2-5, with TRBD2 matching 10 bases. The V gene's germline CDR1 is DFQATT and CDR2 SNEGSKA (reference sequence). V shed 3 bases and J 7 bases; nucleotides not matched to a gene: 11. CDR3 length: 15 residues. The CDR3 here is CSASIPSGGDGTQYF. In DNA, the CDR3 is TGCAGTGCTAGTATCCCTAGCGGGGGTGATGGGACCCAGTACTTC.